This T cell receptor (beta chain) was recovered during a study of cytomegalovirus exposure and HLA in healthy donors. Study background: Earlier sequencing of 150 million to 200 million T cells yielded under 120 million unique TCR beta sequences.

13 Jbeta primers and 60 Vbeta primers were used for the PCR. The table came from immunoSEQ multiplex PCR; TCRdb's copy has only in-frame clones and leaves some out. The repertoire includes roughly 97,000 clones, around 10% of them detected once, and approximately 6.1% sits in the top ten. This clonotype originated in a middle-aged man in good health and CMV-seropositive. Input material: PBMCs.

The CDR3 DNA reads TGTGCCAGCAGCCCTAATACAGTCGGCTACACCTTC. Translated: CASSPNTVGYTF. The chain is built from TRBV14 and TRBJ1-2; D gene unclear. Germline V gene sequence: CDR1 SGHDN, CDR2 FVKESK. The CDR3 loop spans 12 amino acids. The ends were cut back, 4 bases at V and 8 bases at J, with 11 bases in the middle.